What follows are 20 T cell receptor beta chains derived from one specimen sequenced in a study of T cell responses to AZD1222 COVID-19 vaccine. Some clones are missing from TCRdb's copy, which holds only in-frame ones; the method was immunoSEQ multiplex PCR. In the table there are 100,000 to 150,000 clones, 80% to 90% of which are singletons. The sequencing used peripheral blood, collected on day 0 of MenACWY control vaccination. These receptors originate from an adult in good health.

The gene calls are TRBV28 and TRBJ1-3; the match to TRBD1 covers 9 bases. Per the germline V gene, CDR1 is MDHEN and CDR2 is SYDVKM. J gave up 7 bases and V 6 bases, and 7 bases lay outside the gene matches. This CDR3 spans 14 amino acids. CDR3 DNA: TGTGCCAGCAGCGGACAGGGGCAATGGAACACCATATATTTT. Its protein product is CASSGQGQWNTIYF.

This chain uses TRBV6-5 with TRBJ2-7; TRBD2 might be the D (5 bases). V lost 8 bases, J lost 3 bases, and 11 bases lay in between. This CDR3 has 12 amino acids. Germline V gene lookup returns CDR1 MNHEY and CDR2 SVGAGI. CDR3 bases: TGTGCCAGCCTTCAGCGGTACTACGAGCAGTACTTC. Its translation: CASLQRYYEQYF.

This sequence joins TRBV28 and TRBJ1-6, with TRBD1 matching 7 bases. This CDR3 has 14 residues. Germline CDR1 is MDHEN and CDR2 is SYDVKM. V shed 5 bases, J shed 8 bases, and the junction held 6 bases outside the gene matches. The DNA of the CDR3 is TGTGCCAGCAGTCGCCGACAGGGCGATTCACCCCTCCACTTT. It encodes CASSRRQGDSPLHF.

The rearrangement joins TRBV19 to TRBJ1-4; 7 nucleotides align to TRBD1. The trim removed 5 bases at V and 0 bases at J, leaving 9 bases unmatched. The CDR3 totals 17 residues. Germline V lookup: CDR1 LNHDA, CDR2 SQIVND (reference sequence). The CDR3 region is CASSSPGTDATNEKLFF. The CDR3 bases are TGTGCCAGTAGTTCCCCCGGGACAGACGCAACTAATGAAAAACTGTTTTTT.

This clone was recorded once. This chain connects TRBV20-1 to TRBJ2-7; TRBD2 is a possible D gene (5 bases). Germline V gives CDR1 DFQATT, CDR2 SNEGSKA (reference sequence). CDR3 length: 14 residues. Trimming cost V 3 bases and J 2 bases, with 14 bases left between them. The CDR3 here is CSASLGLVPYEQYF. The CDR3, as DNA: TGCAGTGCTAGTCTAGGACTGGTCCCCTACGAGCAGTACTTC.

Concerning this clone: The same CDR3 is also encoded by other DNA sequences in this sample. This chain links TRBV28 with TRBJ2-7; maybe TRBD1 (5 bases). Trimming left V 2 bases short and J 3 bases short, with 5 bases between. The CDR3 totals 12 residues. Germline loops: CDR1 MDHEN, CDR2 SYDVKM. The CDR3 reads CASSLRGYEQYF. The CDR3 nucleotides are TGTGCCAGCAGTTTAAGGGGCTACGAGCAGTACTTC.

This chain joins TRBV10-3 and TRBJ1-2; maybe TRBD1 (5 bases). In germline, CDR1 is ENHRY, CDR2 SYGVKD. The CDR3 covers 12 residues. Trimming left V 10 bases short and J 8 bases short, with 17 bases between. Here the CDR3 DNA reads TGTGCCACCCGGACATCCGAGGGGGGCTACACCTTC. Amino acid sequence: CATRTSEGGYTF.

The chain carries TRBV24-1 and TRBJ2-1; D is possibly TRBD2 (7 bases). Germline assignment: CDR1 KGHDR and CDR2 SFDVKD. Trimming pared 7 bases from V and 7 bases from J, leaving 10 bases between. The CDR3 runs 12 residues. CDR3 DNA: TGTGCCACCAGCGCGGGGGCAAATGAGCAGTTCTTC. It yields the protein CATSAGANEQFF.

The J gene is TRBJ2-3, the V gene TRBV6-2 or TRBV6-3; D might be TRBD2 (6 bases). CDR1 is MNHEY and CDR2 is SVGEGT in the germline V gene. The germline V and J ends were trimmed by 7 bases and 6 bases, with 14 bases remaining between them. The CDR3 length is 13 residues. This CDR3 is CASTPGLPDTQYF. DNA of the CDR3: TGTGCCAGCACCCCGGGACTGCCCGATACGCAGTATTTT.

The chain has TRBV28 and TRBJ1-5; D gene unclear. CDR1 is MDHEN and CDR2 is SYDVKM in the germline V gene. The CDR3 consists of 12 residues. V was clipped by 5 bases and J by 4 bases, with 6 bases between them. The DNA of the CDR3 is TGTGCCAGCAGTCCTACTAATCAGCCCCAGCATTTT. The encoded protein is CASSPTNQPQHF.

The rearrangement uses TRBV2 and TRBJ1-5; D is unresolved. CDR1 is SNHLY, CDR2 FYNNEI, per germline. Trimming cost V 6 bases and J 5 bases, with 11 bases left between them. The CDR3 loop spans 13 amino acids. The CDR3 region has the DNA TGTGCCAGCAGCCCGAGGCTAGATCAGCCCCAGCATTTT. Protein sequence: CASSPRLDQPQHF.

CDR3 DNA sequence: TGCAGTGCTAGTGAAGTCCCCAACATTCAGTACTTC. It translates to CSASEVPNIQYF. The chain links TRBV20-1 to TRBJ2-4, with D hard to call. Germline lookup yields CDR1 DFQATT and CDR2 SNEGSKA (reference sequence). The CDR3 totals 12 residues. V lost 3 bases to trimming and J lost 7 bases, with 10 bases between them.

CDR3 sequence: CASSIVSTSVSYEQYF. The DNA for the CDR3 is TGTGCCAGTAGTATAGTTTCGACTAGCGTCTCCTACGAGCAGTACTTC. This chain joins TRBV19 and TRBJ2-7, with 8 bases lining up with TRBD2. The junction had 5 bases not matched to a gene; V was cut back by 1 base and J by 0 bases. The CDR3 is 16 amino acids. Per germline, CDR1 LNHDA and CDR2 SQIVND (reference sequence).

The CDR3 region has the DNA TGTGCCAGCACCCCGAGAGAGTCTATGAACACTGAAGCTTTCTTT. Its protein product is CASTPRESMNTEAFF. The V call is TRBV21-1, the J call TRBJ1-1. TRBV21-1 is a known pseudogene. CDR3 length: 15 amino acids.

The V and J genes are TRBV2 and TRBJ2-7; TRBD1 matches 12 bases. V gave up 7 bases and J gave up 6 bases; unmatched junction bases: 7. The CDR3 totals 14 residues. The germline V gene encodes CDR1 SNHLY and CDR2 FYNNEI. CDR3 nucleotides: TGTGCCAGCAATGCCGGGACAGGGGGCGCCGAGCAGTACTTC. Translation: CASNAGTGGAEQYF.

The DNA of the CDR3 is TGTGCCAGCACCCCCCTTCTGGGACTAGCGGGTGAAGAGACCCAGTACTTC. Translated: CASTPLLGLAGEETQYF. This sequence joins TRBV6-2 or TRBV6-3 and TRBJ2-5, with TRBD2 identical over 12 bases. This CDR3 has 17 amino acids. Trimming cost V 7 bases and J 3 bases; bases outside gene matches: 12. Germline CDR1 MNHEY, CDR2 SVGEGT.

The genes are TRBV28 and TRBJ2-1; TRBD2 matches 11 bases. The CDR3 is 17 amino acids. V shed 5 bases, J shed 0 bases, and the junction held 6 bases outside the gene matches. Germline assignment: CDR1 MDHEN and CDR2 SYDVKM. CDR3 protein: CASSPHSGRASYNEQFF. The CDR3 nucleotides are TGTGCCAGCAGTCCACATAGCGGGAGGGCCTCCTACAATGAGCAGTTCTTC.

The gene calls are TRBV7-2 and TRBJ2-5, with D unclear. Germline V gene sequence: CDR1 SGHTA, CDR2 FQGNSA. The CDR3 totals 13 residues. V was cut by 2 bases and J by 1 base, with 5 bases left in between. DNA of the CDR3: TGTGCCAGCAGCTTAACCCCCCAAGAGACCCAGTACTTC. Amino acids: CASSLTPQETQYF.

The chain uses TRBV27 and TRBJ1-4; D is unclear. CDR1 and CDR2 (germline): MNHEY, SMNVEV (reference sequence). Trimming took off 4 bases at V and 5 bases at J, with 8 bases between the two ends. The CDR3 consists of 13 residues. The CDR3 region has the DNA TGTGCCAGCAGTTATAAACTAAATGAAAAACTGTTTTTT. Protein product: CASSYKLNEKLFF.

This clone was observed once. The genes are TRBV30 and TRBJ1-6; D remains ambiguous. With 3 bases removed from V and 8 bases from J, the gap between germline ends came to 20 bases. Germline V gene data show CDR1 as GTSNPN and CDR2 as SVGIG (reference sequence). This CDR3 contains 16 residues. CDR3: CAWRQLRDGEYSPLHF. For the CDR3, the DNA is TGTGCCTGGAGGCAACTTAGAGACGGGGAGTATTCACCCCTCCACTTT.